This T cell receptor beta chain was sequenced during a study of blood T cell repertoires in COVID-19. Produced via immunoSEQ multiplex PCR; TCRdb's table is partial and in-frame only. The sample carries about 240,000 clones, roughly 83% recorded once. The germline V gene encodes CDR1 SGHRS and CDR2 YFSETQ. Trimming cost V 2 bases and J 0 bases; bases outside gene matches: 11. The CDR3 spans 19 residues. Source material: peripheral blood. The V gene is TRBV5-1, the J gene TRBJ2-1; TRBD2 aligns across 10 bases. This clonotype originated in a woman aged 80 or over with acute or convalescent COVID-19. The CDR3 DNA is TGCGCCAGCAGCTTAAGCTTAGCGGGGGGCTACAGCTCCTACAATGAGCAGTTCTTC. Amino acids: CASSLSLAGGYSSYNEQFF.